This T cell receptor (beta chain) was sequenced in a study of cytomegalovirus exposure and HLA in healthy donors. Whole-study context: As an earlier analysis found, about 200 million T cells yielded about 120 million unique TCR beta sequences.

Whole-study findings and limits: A classifier reportedly called cytomegalovirus status with high sensitivity and specificity. In an earlier analysis, about 87% or about 30%: the productive usage of most TCR beta V segments. Later on, an analysis found that several of the most significant clusters appeared to be linked to common viral pathogens, which included parvovirus B19.

In regard to this clone: Its antigen remains unknown.

The PCR was carried out with 60 Vbeta primers and 13 Jbeta primers. Profiling relied on immunoSEQ multiplex PCR, and the TCRdb table lists in-frame clones only, not all of them. Of roughly 300,000 clones in the sample, roughly 88% were seen once. The V end lost 1 base, the J end lost 6 bases, and 16 bases lay between the germline ends. The V gene's germline CDR1 is GTSNPN and CDR2 SVGIG (reference sequence). This CDR3 contains 15 residues. The source is a man aged 35-49 years in good health and CMV-seropositive. Material: PBMCs. This chain links TRBV30 with TRBJ1-5; TRBD1 might be the D (6 bases). The DNA for the CDR3 is TGTGCCTGGAGTGGGGCCGGGGCAGGGGTTCAGCCCCAGCATTTT. The encoded protein is CAWSGAGAGVQPQHF.